These 32 T cell receptor beta chains came from one sample sequenced in a study of liver allograft versus peripheral blood T cells. Study-wide context: Hepatic allograft T cell receptor repertoires were evaluated relative to those present in recipients' peripheral blood.

TCRdb itself ran the reads through MiXCR, one entry per CDR3 protein. The sample has around 2,800 distinct CDR3 sequences, more than 12% seen once. The receptors derive from a human patient who had a liver transplant. Some T cells may be provided by the graft donor.

Ten or more counts support this clonotype. The CDR3 reads CASSVGGPHEKLFF. Here the CDR3 DNA reads TGTGCCAGCAGCGTTGGAGGGCCCCATGAAAAACTGTTTTTT. The chain recombines TRBV9 with TRBJ1-4, with no clear D. The CDR3 is 14 residues long. Trimming took off 2 bases at V and 6 bases at J, with 11 bases between the two ends. Germline lookup yields CDR1 SGDLS and CDR2 YYNGEE.

This clonotype is medium-sized. The gene calls are TRBV6-6 and TRBJ2-7; 10 nucleotides match TRBD2. The V segment lost 6 bases and the J segment 1 base; nucleotides outside the gene matches: 9. The CDR3 is 16 residues long. CDR1 and CDR2 (germline): MNHNY, SVGAGI (reference sequence). The CDR3 here is CASSDPGLAVSYEQYF. CDR3 coding DNA: TGTGCCAGCAGCGATCCTGGACTAGCGGTTTCCTACGAGCAGTACTTC.

This sequence joins TRBV11-2 and TRBJ2-1, with 12 positions matching TRBD2. The CDR3 totals 17 residues. Germline V CDR1 and CDR2: SGHAT, FQNNGV. Trimming at V came to 7 bases and at J to 0 bases, leaving 7 bases not matched to a gene. The CDR3 nucleotides read TGTGCCAGCACCCTAGGACTAGCGGGGCCCTCCTACAATGAGCAGTTCTTC. Protein: CASTLGLAGPSYNEQFF.

The chain joins TRBV4-1 to TRBJ1-5; D is ambiguous. This CDR3 region has 13 residues. Germline V gene data show CDR1 as MGHRA and CDR2 as YSYEKL. The germline V and J ends were trimmed by 4 bases and 5 bases, with 9 bases remaining between them. The CDR3 spells CASSRAQDQPQHF. CDR3 in DNA: TGCGCCAGCAGCCGAGCTCAGGATCAGCCCCAGCATTTT.

This clonotype is medium-sized (0.01 to 0.1%) in the sample. For the CDR3, the DNA is TGTGCCAGCAGCTATCGTGAAAAGTACGAGCAGTACTTC. This sequence encodes CASSYREKYEQYF. J is TRBJ2-7 and V is TRBV7-9; no firm D call. Trimming took 4 bases from V and 4 from J, leaving 11 bases between them. Germline CDR1 is SEHNR and CDR2 is FQNEAQ (reference sequence). This CDR3 has 13 amino acids. The variable domain in full, completed from reference TRBV7-9 and TRBJ2-7, reads DTGVSQNPRHKITKRGQNVTFRCDPISEHNRLYWYRQTLGQGPEFLTYFQNEAQLEKSRLLSDRFSAERPKGSFSTLEIQRTEQGDSAMYLCASSYREKYEQYFGPGTRLTVT.

The J gene is TRBJ2-7, the V gene TRBV20-1; D is ambiguous. The length of the CDR3 is 14 residues. CDR1 is DFQATT and CDR2 is SNEGSKA in the germline V gene (reference sequence). CDR3 DNA sequence: TGCAGCCCGCTAACCTACAGCCGCCCCTACGAGCAGTACTTC. Residues: CSPLTYSRPYEQYF.

This clonotype counts as large. CDR3 protein: CSVGQGSEAFF. CDR3 sequence (DNA): TGCAGCGTTGGACAGGGCTCTGAAGCTTTCTTT. V is TRBV29-1 and J is TRBJ1-1, with TRBD1 matching over 7 bases. CDR1 is SQVTM, CDR2 ANQGSEA, per germline. The trim removed 4 bases at V and 6 bases at J, leaving 2 bases unmatched. This CDR3 region has 11 residues.

The chain joins TRBV6-5 to TRBJ1-3, with 8 bases identical to TRBD1. The V segment lost 7 bases and the J segment 4 bases; nucleotides outside the gene matches: 9. Germline CDR1 reads MNHEY; CDR2 reads SVGAGI. The length of the CDR3 is 15 residues. The CDR3 DNA sequence: TGTGCCAGCACCTGGACAGGGTATTTAGGAAACACCATATATTTT. Encoded protein: CASTWTGYLGNTIYF.

This clonotype counts as medium-sized (0.01 to 0.1%). The chain carries TRBV6-5 and TRBJ2-7; 8 bases fit TRBD2. Unmatched junction bases numbered 7, after V lost 3 bases and J lost 6 bases. Germline CDR1 and CDR2: MNHEY and SVGAGI. The CDR3 is made up of 14 amino acids. The CDR3 protein is CASSYRSSGSEQYF. The CDR3 nucleotides are TGTGCCAGCAGTTATCGCTCGAGCGGGAGCGAGCAGTACTTC.

This chain links TRBV29-1 with TRBJ1-2; 9 nucleotides line up with TRBD1. The length of the CDR3 is 12 residues. CDR1 is SQVTM, CDR2 ANQGSEA, per germline. The V segment lost 7 bases and the J segment 0 bases; nucleotides outside the gene matches: 0. In DNA form, the CDR3 reads TGCAGCGGACAGGGGGCTAACTATGGCTACACCTTC. Its protein is CSGQGANYGYTF.

This clonotype counts as medium-sized. This sequence joins TRBV7-9 and TRBJ1-4, with 10 bases that match TRBD1. CDR1 is SEHNR and CDR2 is FQNEAQ in the germline V gene (reference sequence). The CDR3 covers 16 residues. V shed 2 bases and J 8 bases; nucleotides not matched to a gene: 8. As DNA, the CDR3 is TGTGCCAGCAGCTTAAGGTGGGACAGGGGTGGCGAAAAACTGTTTTTT. This gives the protein CASSLRWDRGGEKLFF. Full variable domain (outside the CDR3, taken from reference TRBV7-9 and TRBJ1-4): DTGVSQNPRHKITKRGQNVTFRCDPISEHNRLYWYRQTLGQGPEFLTYFQNEAQLEKSRLLSDRFSAERPKGSFSTLEIQRTEQGDSAMYLCASSLRWDRGGEKLFFGSGTQLSVL.

In its sample, this clonotype ranks as medium-sized (0.01 to 0.1%). The chain's CDR3 is CASSTGQGLTYEQYF. The CDR3 region has the DNA TGTGCCAGTAGTACCGGACAGGGGCTTACCTACGAGCAGTACTTC. The chain links TRBV19 to TRBJ2-7; 9 positions agree with TRBD1. CDR3 length equals 15 residues. The ends lost 4 bases at V and 2 bases at J; junction bases unmatched: 6. CDR1 LNHDA and CDR2 SQIVND come from the germline V gene (reference sequence).

This clonotype is medium-sized by share. CDR3 residues: CATVGRINYGYTF. The CDR3 nucleotides read TGTGCCACCGTGGGTCGGATAAACTATGGCTACACCTTC. This chain connects TRBV10-3 to TRBJ1-2; D call uncertain. Germline lookup yields CDR1 ENHRY and CDR2 SYGVKD. The CDR3 loop spans 13 amino acids. Trimming pared 10 bases from V and 2 bases from J, leaving 14 bases between.

This clonotype qualifies as medium-sized. The chain uses TRBV5-4 and TRBJ1-2; D call uncertain. The CDR3 loop spans 14 amino acids. Deletions cut 7 bases from V and 5 bases from J, with 18 bases between. CDR1 is SGHNT and CDR2 is YYREEE in the germline V gene (reference sequence). The CDR3 DNA follows: TGTGCCAGCCTCCCTGACGCGGGAGGTTATGGCTACACCTTC. This codes for CASLPDAGGYGYTF.

This clonotype was counted only a few times. V and J are TRBV20-1 and TRBJ1-1; the match to TRBD1 covers 7 bases. Trimming at V came to 6 bases and at J to 4 bases, leaving 17 bases not matched to a gene. Germline CDR1 and CDR2: DFQATT and SNEGSKA (reference sequence). The CDR3 runs to 16 residues. CDR3 sequence (DNA): TGCAGTGCCCAGGCTAGACCGGCAAGACAGGGCACTGAAGCTTTCTTT. Translated, it gives CSAQARPARQGTEAFF.

In its sample, this clonotype ranks as medium-sized (0.01 to 0.1%). The CDR3 loop is CASSVGQPYEQYF. CDR3 DNA: TGTGCCAGCAGTGTGGGACAGCCCTACGAGCAGTACTTC. The chain combines TRBV27 with TRBJ2-7; 7 positions agree with TRBD1. V was clipped by 5 bases and J by 2 bases; unmatched bases: 3. Germline assignment: CDR1 MNHEY and CDR2 SMNVEV (reference sequence). The CDR3 runs 13 residues.

By frequency in the sample, this clonotype is medium-sized (0.01 to 0.1%). This rearrangement joins TRBV9 to TRBJ1-2; TRBD1 is a possible D gene (5 bases). The CDR3 is 13 residues long. Germline values: CDR1 SGDLS, CDR2 YYNGEE. V was shortened by 0 bases and J by 7 bases, with 10 bases between the two germline ends. In nucleotides, the CDR3 is TGTGCCAGCAGCGTAGGTACCAGGGCTGGCTACACCTTC. Its translation: CASSVGTRAGYTF.

This rearrangement joins TRBV11-2 to TRBJ1-1, with D maybe TRBD1 (5 bases). The CDR3 totals 16 residues. Trimming took 2 bases from V and 5 from J, leaving 18 bases between them. The germline V gene has CDR1 SGHAT and CDR2 FQNNGV. The CDR3 nucleotides read TGTGCCAGCAGCTTACAGCGGGGACTGGGGGAAACTGAAGCTTTCTTT. Protein sequence: CASSLQRGLGETEAFF.

In its sample, this clonotype was seen many times. The V gene is TRBV27, the J gene TRBJ2-7; possibly TRBD1 for D (6 bases). V was trimmed by 6 bases and J by 2 bases, leaving 14 bases between them. This CDR3 comprises 14 residues. Germline loops: CDR1 MNHEY, CDR2 SMNVEV (reference sequence). The CDR3 protein is CASSSGVSAYEQYF. In nucleotides, the CDR3 is TGTGCCAGCAGCTCAGGGGTTTCCGCCTACGAGCAGTACTTC.

The chain has TRBV4-3 and TRBJ2-1; possibly TRBD2 for D (7 bases). Germline-derived CDR1 and CDR2 are LGHNA and YSLEER. The CDR3 loop spans 16 amino acids. V lost 0 bases and J 7 bases, leaving 16 bases between the germline ends. The CDR3 region is CASSQDLGGGGNEQFF. DNA of the CDR3: TGCGCCAGCAGCCAAGATTTAGGGGGGGGAGGGAATGAGCAGTTCTTC.

This clonotype has a count of ten or more. This rearrangement joins TRBV30 to TRBJ1-2; 8 bases fit TRBD1. This CDR3 spans 13 amino acids. V shed 4 bases, J shed 5 bases, and the junction held 6 bases outside the gene matches. CDR1 is GTSNPN, CDR2 SVGIG, per germline (reference sequence). The CDR3 DNA is TGTGCCTGGACAGGACAGGGAGGATATGGCTACACCTTC. Protein sequence: CAWTGQGGYGYTF.

The chain has TRBV30 and TRBJ2-1; D may be TRBD2 (6 bases). The CDR3 contains 12 residues. CDR1 GTSNPN and CDR2 SVGIG come from the germline V gene (reference sequence). Trimming pared 5 bases from V and 9 bases from J, leaving 14 bases between. CDR3 amino acids: CAWGRTPPEQFF. The DNA of the CDR3 is TGTGCCTGGGGGAGGACTCCTCCTGAGCAGTTCTTC.

This clonotype is deemed medium-sized (0.01 to 0.1%). The V gene is TRBV6-1, the J gene TRBJ1-2; TRBD1 aligns across 9 bases. This CDR3 spans 14 amino acids. V trimming: 7 bases; J trimming: 3 bases; junction bases outside the gene matches: 6. Per the germline V gene, CDR1 is MNHNS and CDR2 is SASEGT. CDR3 region: CASTKQGAHYGYTF. The CDR3, as DNA: TGTGCCAGCACCAAACAGGGGGCCCACTATGGCTACACCTTC.

This clonotype is large (0.1 to 1%) by share. V is TRBV9 and J is TRBJ1-1, with a possible D match to TRBD1 (6 bases). V gave up 4 bases and J gave up 5 bases, with 18 bases separating them. Germline CDR1 and CDR2: SGDLS and YYNGEE. The CDR3 contains 15 residues. CDR3 sequence: CASSPEQGIQTEAFF. For the CDR3, the DNA is TGTGCCAGCAGCCCAGAACAGGGAATACAAACTGAAGCTTTCTTT.

As regards this clonotype: This may come from a read error, since a much larger clone is one base off. The chain combines TRBV15 with TRBJ1-2, with 9 bases matching TRBD1. The CDR3 sequence is 19 residues long. The J segment lost 0 bases and the V segment lost 0 bases, leaving 11 bases of the junction unmatched. In germline, CDR1 is LNHNV, CDR2 YYDKDF (reference sequence). CDR3 sequence: CATSRDPGQGSFTNYGYTF. CDR3 nucleotide sequence: TGTGCCACCAGCAGAGATCCCGGACAGGGGAGTTTCACTAACTATGGCTACACCTTC.

The table lists this clonotype with many counts. CDR3 in DNA: TGTGCCAGCAGTTACCCGGGGGTCGAGCAGTACTTC. It encodes CASSYPGVEQYF. The V and J genes are TRBV6-5 and TRBJ2-7; a weak D match, TRBD2 (6 bases). Germline values: CDR1 MNHEY, CDR2 SVGAGI. CDR3 size: 12 residues. The V end was cut by 2 bases, the J end by 6 bases, with 8 bases between.

By sample fraction, this clonotype is large. J is TRBJ1-1 and V is TRBV6-2 or TRBV6-3, with D possibly being TRBD1 (6 bases). The V and J ends lost 5 bases and 0 bases respectively, with 16 bases between them. Germline V gene lookup returns CDR1 MNHEY and CDR2 SVGEGT. The CDR3 has 16 amino acids. CDR3 amino acids: CASSRDNPLMNTEAFF. The CDR3 region has the DNA TGTGCCAGCAGTCGGGACAATCCGCTCATGAACACTGAAGCTTTCTTT.

This clonotype ranks as medium-sized (0.01 to 0.1%). This chain uses TRBV7-9 with TRBJ1-4; perhaps TRBD1 as D (5 bases). V was pared by 7 bases and J by 6 bases, with 9 bases between. Germline-derived CDR1 and CDR2 are SEHNR and FQNEAQ (reference sequence). The CDR3 runs 12 residues. The CDR3 region has the DNA TGTGCCAGCAAGGGGCGCGATGAAAAACTGTTTTTT. It codes for CASKGRDEKLFF.

This chain connects TRBV9 to TRBJ2-7; TRBD1 matches at 9 bases. The ends lost 7 bases at V and 2 bases at J; junction bases unmatched: 4. Looked up from germline, CDR1 is SGDLS and CDR2 is YYNGEE. The CDR3 covers 13 residues. CDR3 residues: CASSTGGPYEQYF. CDR3 nucleotide sequence: TGTGCCAGCTCGACAGGGGGGCCCTACGAGCAGTACTTC.

This clonotype has only a few counts. The junction and the germline gene differ at one end; a read error may be behind it. This chain links TRBV18 with TRBJ2-2; D possibly corresponds to TRBD2 (5 bases). CDR1 and CDR2 (germline): KGHSH, LQKENI. This CDR3 is 14 amino acids long. CDR3 protein: CASPIEWGTGELFF. As DNA, the CDR3 is TGTGCCAGCCCCATTGAGTGGGGTACCGGGGAGCTATTTTTT.

Comments on this clonotype: With only one base between it and a far larger clone, this is likely a read error. The V gene is TRBV10-3, the J gene TRBJ1-2; 7 bases are shared with TRBD1. The germline gives CDR1 ENHRY, CDR2 SYGVKD. The CDR3 length is 13 residues. DNA for the CDR3: TGTGCCAGTACGGACAGGTCGACCTATGGCTACGCCTTC. Protein: CASTDRSTYGYAF.

This clonotype was seen repeatedly, ten times or more. The gene calls are TRBV27 and TRBJ2-3, with TRBD2 matching 8 bases. Germline loops: CDR1 MNHEY, CDR2 SMNVEV (reference sequence). J lost 9 bases, V lost 3 bases, and 11 bases had no gene match. The CDR3 has 15 residues. The CDR3 here is CASSFEAGDPQTQYF. The CDR3 DNA follows: TGTGCCAGCAGTTTCGAAGCGGGGGATCCCCAGACGCAGTATTTT.